This is a list of T cell receptor beta chains from one sample in a study of T cell repertoires in cytomegalovirus infection. Each CDR3 protein gets one entry after TCRdb re-called the reads with MiXCR. Among some 440,000 distinct CDR3 sequences listed, roughly 30% were seen once. Sequences were obtained from PBMCs. The receptors derive from a human donor in good health (CMV status not recorded). Some clones in this sample may be carry-over from other donors' samples. Both conserved end residues are part of each CDR3. A D gene is named only where the DNA matches it firmly. Clone size is shown for a subset of rows, as once, few, many or a class of expanded clone.

>TRBJ2-3|NA|NA|TRBV4-2
TGTGCCAGCAGCCAAGATTGGGGCAGGGGCGTTCGCACAGATACGCAGTATTTT
CASSQDWGRGVRTDTQYF
>TRBJ2-7|few|TRBD1|TRBV28
TGTGCCAGCCGGACAGGGGAAGCCTACGAGCAGTACTTC
CASRTGEAYEQYF
>TRBJ1-6|few|NA|TRBV20-1
TGCAGTGCTAGAGATCCTCGAAGCTCCTATAATTCACCCCTCCACTTT
CSARDPRSSYNSPLHF
>TRBJ1-5|few|TRBD1|TRBV19
TGTGCCAGTAGTAAAGGACAGGGTCTGGGACGCTATAGCAATCAGCCCCAGCATTTT
CASSKGQGLGRYSNQPQHF
>TRBJ1-5|NA|NA|TRBV20-1
TGCAGTGCTAGTTCGGGTAGCAATCAGCCCCAGCATTTT
CSASSGSNQPQHF
>TRBJ1-1|NA|NA|TRBV7-6
TGTGCCAGCAGTCCCCCAGGGATGATCCCTAGGGCTGAAGCTTTCTTT
CASSPPGMIPRAEAFF
>TRBJ2-7|NA|TRBD1|TRBV4-1
TGCGCCAGCAGCCAGGAGCAGATCGGGACAGGGGTAAACGAGCAGTACTTC
CASSQEQIGTGVNEQYF
>TRBJ2-1|few|NA|TRBV6-6
TGTGCCAGCAGTTACTCAACCCTCCAGGGCTTCCACAATGAGCAGTTCTTC
CASSYSTLQGFHNEQFF
>TRBJ2-1|many|TRBD1|TRBV19
TGTGCCACCCGGACAGGGGGCGATGAGCAGTTCTTC
CATRTGGDEQFF
>TRBJ2-5|NA|TRBD1|TRBV7-2
TGTGCCAGCATCTCCGACAGGGGAGAGACCCAGTACTTC
CASISDRGETQYF
>TRBJ2-3|many|NA|TRBV7-2
TGTGCCAGCAGGGACATGAGGGGAGATACGCAGTATTTT
CASRDMRGDTQYF
>TRBJ2-3|NA|TRBD2|TRBV20-1
TGCAGTGCAACACTAGCGGGGGTTTACACAGATACGCAGTATTTT
CSATLAGVYTDTQYF
>TRBJ1-6|many|NA|TRBV11-2
TGTGCCAGCAGCTTAAAAAGGGGTAGGGGGAGGATTTCACCCCTCCACTTT
CASSLKRGRGRISPLHF
>TRBJ2-3|few|NA|TRBV6-5
TGTGCCAGCAGTTACGGGACTTCAAGCACAGATACGCAGTATTTT
CASSYGTSSTDTQYF
>TRBJ2-3|few|NA|TRBV6-1
TGTGCCAGCACGAACAGGTTTGCAGATACGCAGTATTTT
CASTNRFADTQYF
>TRBJ1-2|NA|NA|TRBV11-2
TGTGCCAGCAGCTTAGATGGGGGGCGCGATGACTATGGCTACACCTTC
CASSLDGGRDDYGYTF
>TRBJ1-5|few|NA|TRBV6-2/TRBV6-3
TGTGCCAGCAGTGGGGACCTAGGATCTCAGCCCCAGCATTTT
CASSGDLGSQPQHF
>TRBJ2-5|once|TRBD2|TRBV5-1
TGCGCCAGCAGCTTCAGCGGGGGGGATGGAGAGACCCAGTACTTC
CASSFSGGDGETQYF
>TRBJ1-5|few|NA|TRBV19
TGTGCCAGTAGTATAGCACAGGGTACTCAGCCCCAGCATTTT
CASSIAQGTQPQHF
>TRBJ1-2|few|NA|TRBV11-2
TGTGCCAGCAGCTCCCGGGACACCCTCTATGGCTACACCTTC
CASSSRDTLYGYTF
>TRBJ2-7|many|NA|TRBV7-2
TGTGCCAGCAGCTTTCGAGGAAGCCACGAGCAGTACTTC
CASSFRGSHEQYF
>TRBJ2-1|many|TRBD2|TRBV7-2
TGTGCCAGCATCCCTGGGCTAGCGGTGGCCCATGAGCAGTTCTTC
CASIPGLAVAHEQFF
>TRBJ2-2|NA|NA|TRBV7-2
TGTGCCAGCAGCTTAAAGGCTGGGACGGTACTCACCGGGGAGCTGTTTTTT
CASSLKAGTVLTGELFF
>TRBJ2-1|NA|NA|TRBV7-8
TGTGCCAGCAGCTTAACTGGTGAGCAGTTCTTC
CASSLTGEQFF
>TRBJ1-5|NA|TRBD1|TRBV19
TGTGCCAGTAGTATAGATCTAGGAGGGACAGGGCATCAGCCCCAGCATTTT
CASSIDLGGTGHQPQHF
>TRBJ1-2|few|NA|TRBV5-1
TGCGCCAGCAGCCAAGGACACCTCTATGGCTACACCTTC
CASSQGHLYGYTF
>TRBJ2-4|NA|TRBD1|TRBV28
TGTGCCAGCGGGGACCGGGACAGACTAGCCAAAAACATTCAGTACTTC
CASGDRDRLAKNIQYF
>TRBJ1-2|NA|NA|TRBV4-3
TGCGCCAGCATCCAAGATAGTCCCCTCTGGGGGAACTATGGCTACACCTTC
CASIQDSPLWGNYGYTF
>TRBJ2-3|NA|NA|TRBV20-1
TGCAGTGCTAGACACCCCGGGGGAGATACGCAGTATTTT
CSARHPGGDTQYF
>TRBJ1-4|many|TRBD1|TRBV7-9
TGTGCCAGCAGCTCACGGACAGGTGGCCTCAAAAAACTGTTTTTT
CASSSRTGGLKKLFF
>TRBJ1-5|few|NA|TRBV19
TGTGCCAGTAAGGGGGAGGACCATCAGCCCCAGCATTTT
CASKGEDHQPQHF
>TRBJ1-5|once|TRBD1|TRBV4-1
TGCGCCACCAGCCACGGGACAGGCAATCAGCCCCAGCATTTT
CATSHGTGNQPQHF
>TRBJ1-4|few|NA|TRBV24-1
TGTGCCACCAGTGATTCTCGGACCCAACCGGCAACTAATGAAAAACTGTTTTTT
CATSDSRTQPATNEKLFF
>TRBJ2-2|NA|NA|TRBV15
TGTGCCACCAGCCGCGCCGGGTCCGGGGAGCTGTTTTTT
CATSRAGSGELFF
>TRBJ1-1|NA|NA|TRBV19
TGTGCCAGTATTATGGGGAGGCACCAGGACGCTGAAGCTTTCTTT
CASIMGRHQDAEAFF
>TRBJ1-4|many|NA|TRBV12-3/TRBV12-4
TGTGCCAGCAGTTACCACGACTTGGGGATTGGTGAAAAACTGTTTTTT
CASSYHDLGIGEKLFF
>TRBJ1-4|NA|NA|TRBV27
TGTGCCAGCAGTCCCGTCGGGGGGCGCCGGATGGAACATGCAAAACTGTTTTTT
CASSPVGGRRMEHAKLFF
>TRBJ1-1|NA|NA|TRBV24-1
TGTGCCACCAGTGAAGGGGGAATGAACACTGAAGCTTTCTTT
CATSEGGMNTEAFF
>TRBJ1-4|few|TRBD1|TRBV6-2/TRBV6-3
TGTGCCAGCAGTTACTCCGGGACAGTTAATGAAAAACTGTTTTTT
CASSYSGTVNEKLFF
>TRBJ2-2|few|TRBD1|TRBV5-6
TGTGCCAGCAGCTTGCACGACAGGGGGGGCACCGGGGAGCTGTTTTTT
CASSLHDRGGTGELFF
>TRBJ2-1|many|NA|TRBV6-2/TRBV6-3
TGTGCCAGCGCCCAAGGCAGGTTGCAATCCTACAATGAGCAGTTCTTC
CASAQGRLQSYNEQFF
>TRBJ2-5|NA|NA|TRBV5-1
TGCGCCAGCAGCTTGACTGCCCCCTCGAGGGGCGAGACCCAGTACTTC
CASSLTAPSRGETQYF
>TRBJ2-2|many|TRBD2|TRBV7-2
TGTGCCAGCAGCTTAGTCGCTAGCGGGGGGAAGAACACCGGGGAGCTGTTTTTT
CASSLVASGGKNTGELFF
>TRBJ2-1|NA|NA|TRBV27
TGTGCCAGCAGTTCACAATATGGGGGGCGGGACTCACATGAGCAGTTCTTC
CASSSQYGGRDSHEQFF
>TRBJ2-1|once|TRBD1|TRBV7-2
TGTGCCAGCAGCTTAGGAGGGACAGGGCTTAATGAGCAGTTCTTC
CASSLGGTGLNEQFF
>TRBJ1-6|NA|NA|TRBV12-3/TRBV12-4
TGTGCCAGCAGTTTGAATGTTCAATCACCCCTCCACTTT
CASSLNVQSPLHF
>TRBJ1-2|NA|TRBD1|TRBV4-1
TGCGCCAGCAGCCAAAGACAGGGGGTGCGGCATGGCTACACCTTC
CASSQRQGVRHGYTF
>TRBJ2-6|NA|TRBD1|TRBV19
TGTGCCAGTATGCCCGGGACAGGGGTCTCTGGGGCCAACGTCCTGACTTTC
CASMPGTGVSGANVLTF
>TRBJ1-5|NA|NA|TRBV20-1
TGCAGTGCTTCCGACAGGCATCAGCCCCAGCATTTT
CSASDRHQPQHF
>TRBJ1-1|few|NA|TRBV24-1
TGTGCCACCAGGGGGGTTGACGGGGGCGCGTACACTGAAGCTTTCTTT
CATRGVDGGAYTEAFF
>TRBJ2-7|few|NA|TRBV14
TGTGCCAGCAGCCAAGATCTCGGGGGTCTGGGCGAGCAGTACTTC
CASSQDLGGLGEQYF
>TRBJ2-1|NA|NA|TRBV7-2
TGTGCCAGCAACAACCCCGGGCTAGCTTGGGTTTATGAGCAGTTCTTC
CASNNPGLAWVYEQFF
>TRBJ2-3|NA|TRBD2|TRBV11-2
TGTGCCAGCAGCCCCCGGTCGTCTAGCGGGGGGTTATCGGATACGCAGTATTTT
CASSPRSSSGGLSDTQYF
>TRBJ2-7|many|NA|TRBV10-3
TGTGCCATCACGGAGGCAGCCCCCCCTTACGAGCAGTACTTC
CAITEAAPPYEQYF